This TCR beta chain was recovered during a study of blood T cell repertoires in COVID-19. The ends lost 4 bases at V and 2 bases at J; junction bases unmatched: 4. CDR1 is SGHTA and CDR2 is FQGTGA in the germline V gene. This CDR3 is 15 amino acids long. Only in-frame clones appear in the TCRdb table, and some are missing; sequencing was by immunoSEQ multiplex PCR. The sample holds 150,000 to 200,000 clones, about nine tenths seen once. V and J are TRBV7-3 and TRBJ1-3, with 8 nucleotides matching TRBD1. This clonotype was obtained from an older woman with COVID-19, enrolled during active disease. The sample consisted of peripheral blood. The CDR3 nucleotides are TGTGCCAGCAGCTCCCAGACAGGGGCTGGAAACACCATATATTTT. Translated, it gives CASSSQTGAGNTIYF.